This record concerns one T cell receptor (beta chain) sequence. No antigen is known for it. No base-level quality is on record; no much larger clone is a single base apart. This record comes from a study of T cell responses to AZD1222 COVID-19 vaccine (dated by TCRdb to 2020 to 2023). Regarding the research as a whole: A total of 233 trial participants underwent TCR sequencing, of whom about 200 received two doses of AZD1222 and 26 received two doses of the MenACWY control vaccine. Trial participants were enrolled by age into subgroups of 18-55, 56-69 and 70-plus years, and around 150, 28 and 57 TCR-sequenced participants, respectively, were included in these subgroups.

Read against the paper, the sample's time point label means: about 28 days (+/-7) after the second vaccine dose. AZD1222 recipients whose second dose came at about 4 weeks and those whose second dose came at about 12 weeks were combined into one group, since spike-specific TCR depth and breadth did not differ between the two schedules. Samples from vaccinated people were obtained from the UK trials COV001 and COV002, which included a single-blind randomized controlled phase 2/3 trial of AZD1222 (ChAdOx1 nCoV-19) in healthy adults. Trial participant PBMC samples were collected at day 0 and day 28 after the second dose for TCRbeta chain sequencing. The germline V gene provides CDR1 SGHAT and CDR2 FQNNGV. From cysteine to phenylalanine, the CDR3 is 15 amino acids long. Only the CDR3 region is kept as DNA, spanning 45 bases read in frame from base 1. V lost 6 bases and J lost 9 bases, and the count of bases not matched to a germline gene is 9.

The CDR3 regions of human TCRbeta chains were subjected to immunosequencing. Processing in the source paper ran as follows. Repertoire TCRs were checked for matches against a reference library of SARS-CoV-2-specific TCRs that had been generated using the MIRA antigen-specificity platform. Breadth was defined as the fraction of unique TCRs that were SARS-CoV-2-associated. Depth was defined as the fraction of total T cells that were SARS-CoV-2-associated. Each spike-specific TCR was assigned to its reactive spike region and to a CD4 or CD8 class using the MIRA data. Log10-transformed breadth and depth values were compared by one-way ANOVA with Sidak's multiple comparisons tests. Not all clones reach the TCRdb copy of this immuneACCESS table, which keeps in-frame sequences only. Checked studies attribute under half of the gap to unresolved V genes and leave the rest unexplained. V and J calls and clone size come straight from that table; D and trimming were deduced from the DNA. This sample lists around 71,000 clones; roughly 80% were detected once. The biggest ten clones account for over 13% of the sample.

The paper as a whole reports these results and caveats: After two AZD1222 doses, both the breadth and the depth of spike-specific TCRs were significantly higher than at day 0 and than in MenACWY recipients. Nearly half of unique spike-specific TCRs reportedly recognized epitopes outside regions mutated in the B.1.351 and B.1.1.7 variants. CD4 TCRs associated with the vaccine covered the entire spike protein, and the dominant responses were in regions 160-218 and 743-854. In the small 56-69-year group, the increase in depth fell short of significance, most likely because of low power. Participants were mostly white British and included more females than males, and it was suggested by the authors that clonal diversity may have been underestimated. No day 14 peak-response samples were available, so repertoires were characterized only after the peak T cell response. Conclusions about previously exposed vaccinees are limited, since just a handful of AZD1222 recipients were seropositive for SARS-CoV-2 at baseline.

The sequencing used peripheral blood, collected 28 days after the second AZD1222 dose. The sequence came from an adult who received the AZD1222 COVID-19 vaccine. Rearrangement joined TRBV11-2 to TRBJ1-6; 9 nucleotides in the junction match TRBD1. CDR3 region: CASRSPGQGSSPLHF. Read as DNA, the sequence is TGTGCCAGCAGGAGTCCGGGACAGGGAAGTTCACCCCTCCACTTT.